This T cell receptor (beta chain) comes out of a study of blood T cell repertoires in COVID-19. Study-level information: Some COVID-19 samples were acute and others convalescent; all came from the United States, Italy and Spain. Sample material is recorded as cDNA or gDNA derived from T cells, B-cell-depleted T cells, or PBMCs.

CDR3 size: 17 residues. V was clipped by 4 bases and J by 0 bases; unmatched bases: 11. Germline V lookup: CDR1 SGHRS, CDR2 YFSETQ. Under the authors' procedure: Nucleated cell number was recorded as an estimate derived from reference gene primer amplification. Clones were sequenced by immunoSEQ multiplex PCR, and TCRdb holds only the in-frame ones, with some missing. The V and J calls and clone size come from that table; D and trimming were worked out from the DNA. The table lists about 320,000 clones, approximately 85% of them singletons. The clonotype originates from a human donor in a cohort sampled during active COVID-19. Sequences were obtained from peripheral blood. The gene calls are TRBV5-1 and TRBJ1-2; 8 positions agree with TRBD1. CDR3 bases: TGCGCCAGCAGCCAGGGGACAGGCAGGAGATCTAACTATGGCTACACCTTC. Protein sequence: CASSQGTGRRSNYGYTF. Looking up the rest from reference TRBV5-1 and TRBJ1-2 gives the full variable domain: KAGVTQTPRYLIKTRGQQVTLSCSPISGHRSVSWYQQTPGQGLQFLFEYFSETQRNKGNFPGRFSGRQFSNSRSEMNVSTLELGDSALYLCASSQGTGRRSNYGYTFGSGTRLTVV.